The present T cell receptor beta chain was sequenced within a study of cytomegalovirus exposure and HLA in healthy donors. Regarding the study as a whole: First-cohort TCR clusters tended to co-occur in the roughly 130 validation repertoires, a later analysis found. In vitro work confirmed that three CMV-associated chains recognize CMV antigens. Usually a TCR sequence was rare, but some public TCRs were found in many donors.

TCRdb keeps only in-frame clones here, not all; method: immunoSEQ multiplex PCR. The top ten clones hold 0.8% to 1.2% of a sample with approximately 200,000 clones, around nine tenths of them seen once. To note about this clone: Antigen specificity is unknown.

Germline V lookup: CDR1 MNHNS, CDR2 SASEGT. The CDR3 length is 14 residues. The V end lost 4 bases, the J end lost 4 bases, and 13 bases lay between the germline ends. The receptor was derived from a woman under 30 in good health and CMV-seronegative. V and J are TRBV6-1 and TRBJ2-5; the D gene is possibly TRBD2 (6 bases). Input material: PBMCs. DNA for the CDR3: TGTGCCAGCAGTGGTGGTACGGGGGTAGAGACCCAGTACTTC. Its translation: CASSGGTGVETQYF.